This is a list of T cell receptor beta chains from one sample in a study of T cell changes during pregnancy in multiple sclerosis. Profiling relied on immunoSEQ multiplex PCR, and the TCRdb table lists in-frame clones only, not all of them. Found here are about 92,000 clones, 92% of them singletons; the top ten hold about 1.6%. Sequences were derived from peripheral blood, sampled in the first trimester of pregnancy. Receptors were obtained from a female donor with multiple sclerosis, enrolled in a pregnancy study. Each CDR3 is given without its conserved first and last residue.

v_gene,len,j_gene,CDR3aa
TRBV5-1,14,TRBJ2-3,ASSRGTGAMTDTQY
TRBV28,13,TRBJ1-5,ASSLPRTGSGPQH
TRBV27,14,TRBJ2-1,ASSSPLRERSNEQF
TRBV5-4,13,TRBJ2-1,ASSLRLAGVSEQF
TRBV19,16,TRBJ2-1,ASSVRHDRGVSYNEQF
TRBV19,13,TRBJ1-1,ASRSLDSMNTEAF
TRBV6-1,10,TRBJ2-5,ASRVTQETQY
TRBV18,15,TRBJ1-1,ASSPQVGGRIGTEAF
TRBV6-1,13,TRBJ2-1,ASRGQGFVLNEQF
TRBV6-5,12,TRBJ2-7,ASSPGQGLYEQY
TRBV4-1,12,TRBJ1-1,ASSQVNRDTEAF
TRBV9,12,TRBJ2-7,ASSVRDSTYEQY
TRBV4-2,14,TRBJ2-7,ASSHGLAVNSYEQY
TRBV19,11,TRBJ1-5,ASSISSNQPQH
TRBV7-9,13,TRBJ2-5,ASSRGTSGPKTQY
TRBV30,10,TRBJ1-1,AWTQGGTEAF
TRBV4-3,12,TRBJ1-2,ASSQRQGDYGYT
TRBV19,13,TRBJ2-2,ASSMWQENTGELF
TRBV27,14,TRBJ2-1,ASSHPVSGISNEQF
TRBV18,13,TRBJ2-3,ASSPGGSWTDTQY
TRBV10-3,13,TRBJ2-1,AISELKREANEQF
TRBV6-6,14,TRBJ1-5,ASSSRDRGVNQPQH
TRBV5-1,12,TRBJ2-3,ASRLAWVTDTQY
TRBV28,15,TRBJ1-5,ASTSEWGQIGNQPQH
TRBV5-4,13,TRBJ2-1,ASSDKTSGREEQF
TRBV29-1,10,TRBJ2-2,SVNRETGELF
TRBV5-1,15,TRBJ2-1,ASRYRGGASSYNEQF
TRBV5-1,13,TRBJ2-6,ASSLHRAGANVLT
TRBV12-5,13,TRBJ1-2,ASGFYSRFGDGYT
TRBV10-3,11,TRBJ1-5,AISEEGNQPQH
TRBV6-5,12,TRBJ2-1,ATKRNRGPNEQF
TRBV9,12,TRBJ2-7,ASSTRDRDYEQY
TRBV18,12,TRBJ2-1,ASSPGGSYNEQF
TRBV4-2,15,TRBJ2-1,ASSQGALADRGNEQF
TRBV27,12,TRBJ2-7,ASSLAGRPYEQY
TRBV5-1,9,TRBJ1-1,ASSLAGKAF
TRBV4-2,13,TRBJ2-1,ASSRPAGLANEQF
TRBV28,15,TRBJ2-1,ASSSGTSGSSYNEQF
TRBV5-4,12,TRBJ1-1,ASSRGTGATEAF
TRBV9,13,TRBJ1-2,ASSATGELGYGYT
TRBV19,15,TRBJ2-6,ASSIRGRSSGANVLT
TRBV6-5,13,TRBJ2-2,ASSRDRGNTGELF
TRBV13,14,TRBJ2-1,ASSTSPREVNNEQF
TRBV18,13,TRBJ2-1,ASSPGLAGGNEQF
TRBV6-4,11,TRBJ1-1,ASSEQGNTEAF
TRBV30,11,TRBJ2-7,AWSVPPRDEQY
TRBV10-3,15,TRBJ1-2,AISESLMGQGAAGYT
TRBV29-1,14,TRBJ2-7,SVEPAGDSISYEQY
TRBV28,11,TRBJ1-2,ASSLSGALGYT
TRBV19,13,TRBJ2-5,ASSTGLALQETQY
TRBV5-1,16,TRBJ2-6,ASSPGGAASSGANVLT
TRBV25-1,14,TRBJ1-2,ASSSSRGGSGYGYT
TRBV5-5,11,TRBJ2-7,ASSLASSYEQY
TRBV27,15,TRBJ1-2,ASSSSTGGGARYGYT
TRBV7-2,15,TRBJ2-3,ASSPPGSSGRRDTQY
TRBV5-1,13,TRBJ1-1,ASDETGGLYTEAF
TRBV19,11,TRBJ2-1,ASSMQRYNEQF
TRBV10-2,11,TRBJ2-7,ASSDLEAYEQY